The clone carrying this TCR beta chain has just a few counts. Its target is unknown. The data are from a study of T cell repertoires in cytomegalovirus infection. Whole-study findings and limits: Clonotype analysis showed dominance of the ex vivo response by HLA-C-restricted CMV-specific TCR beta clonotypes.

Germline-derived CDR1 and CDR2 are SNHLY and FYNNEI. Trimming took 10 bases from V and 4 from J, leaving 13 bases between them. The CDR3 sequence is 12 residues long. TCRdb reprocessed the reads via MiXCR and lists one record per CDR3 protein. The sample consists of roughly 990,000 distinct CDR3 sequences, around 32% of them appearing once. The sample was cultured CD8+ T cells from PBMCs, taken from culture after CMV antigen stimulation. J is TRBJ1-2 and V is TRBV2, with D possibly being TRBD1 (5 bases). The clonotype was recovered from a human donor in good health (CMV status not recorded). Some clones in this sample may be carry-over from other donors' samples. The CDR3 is CAIPGTAYGYTF. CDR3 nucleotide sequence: TGTGCCATCCCAGGGACGGCCTATGGCTACACCTTC.